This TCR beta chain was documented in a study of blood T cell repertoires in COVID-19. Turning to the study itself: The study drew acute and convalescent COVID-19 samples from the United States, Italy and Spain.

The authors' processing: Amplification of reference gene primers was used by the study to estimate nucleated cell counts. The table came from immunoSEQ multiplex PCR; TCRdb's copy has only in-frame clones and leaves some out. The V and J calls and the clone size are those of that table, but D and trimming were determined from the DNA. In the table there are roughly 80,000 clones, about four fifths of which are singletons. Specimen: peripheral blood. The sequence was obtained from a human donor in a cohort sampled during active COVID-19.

CDR3 protein: CASTVAPGTYNEQFF. The CDR3 bases are TGTGCCAGCACAGTTGCTCCGGGGACCTACAATGAGCAGTTCTTC. The chain combines TRBV9 with TRBJ2-1, with D maybe TRBD2 (5 bases). The CDR3 length is 15 residues. The V gene's germline CDR1 is SGDLS and CDR2 YYNGEE. The V end was cut by 6 bases, the J end by 2 bases, with 15 bases between.